This passage covers 23 T cell receptor beta chains from one sample sequenced in a study of CD8 T cells in ankylosing spondylitis. Study results and caveats: About 8 highly homologous variants made up a TCR beta motif that seemed to typify ankylosing spondylitis blood.

MiXCR, run by TCRdb on the 5' RACE reads, gives a single entry per CDR3 protein. Of some 220,000 distinct CDR3 sequences listed, just under 7.5% were seen once; the top ten hold 12% to 15%. Their specific antigens are unknown. The specimen was blood, either unsorted or a sorted T cell fraction (not recorded which). The origin of the receptors is a male donor with ankylosing spondylitis.

This clonotype was observed a handful of times. The V gene is TRBV7-6, the J gene TRBJ2-1, with TRBD2 matching 8 bases. The CDR3 loop spans 15 amino acids. Trimming removed 1 base from V and 4 bases from J; junction bases left unmatched: 3. Germline V gene sequence: CDR1 SGHVS, CDR2 FNYEAQ. The CDR3 reads CASSLVAGPYNEQFF. Written as DNA, the CDR3 is TGTGCCAGCAGCTTAGTAGCGGGACCGTACAATGAGCAGTTCTTC.

This clonotype was counted only a few times. This sequence joins TRBV4-3 and TRBJ1-4; D is perhaps TRBD1 (6 bases). Germline lookup yields CDR1 LGHNA and CDR2 YSLEER. The V gene lost 0 bases and the J gene lost 8 bases, with 13 bases spanning the gap. This CDR3 has 15 residues. The CDR3 nucleotides are TGCGCCAGCAGCCAAGATCGACAGGAGCAGGAAAAACTGTTTTTT. Its protein product is CASSQDRQEQEKLFF.

The rearrangement joins TRBV27 to TRBJ1-5; 7 nucleotides match TRBD1. The CDR3 loop spans 15 amino acids. Trimming at V came to 7 bases and at J to 0 bases, leaving 6 bases not matched to a gene. Germline V gene sequence: CDR1 MNHEY, CDR2 SMNVEV (reference sequence). CDR3 loop: CASTPTGYSNQPQHF. In nucleotides, the CDR3 is TGTGCCAGCACTCCGACAGGGTATAGCAATCAGCCCCAGCATTTT.

The chain recombines TRBV7-9 with TRBJ2-7; the D gene is possibly TRBD1 (6 bases). Trimming shortened V by 5 bases and J by 3 bases, and 17 bases separated the two germline ends. The CDR3 is made up of 15 amino acids. Germline values: CDR1 SEHNR, CDR2 FQNEAQ (reference sequence). As DNA, the CDR3 is TGTGCCAGCAGCCAAACCGATTGGACAGACTACGAGCAGTACTTC. Translation: CASSQTDWTDYEQYF.

This clonotype has a count of ten or more. The chain links TRBV28 to TRBJ2-1; D ambiguous. Trimming stripped 6 bases from V and 7 bases from J, with 7 bases between. The CDR3 spans 11 residues. Germline loops: CDR1 MDHEN, CDR2 SYDVKM. The CDR3 coding sequence is TGTGCCAGCAGCCCTAGTAATGAGCAGTTCTTC. Residues: CASSPSNEQFF.

This clonotype was recorded at least ten times. The gene calls are TRBV28 and TRBJ2-7, with TRBD2 matching 12 bases. CDR1 MDHEN and CDR2 SYDVKM come from the germline V gene. The junction had 12 bases not matched to a gene; V was cut back by 4 bases and J by 2 bases. The CDR3 contains 18 residues. The CDR3: CASSSPRLAGAIPYEQYF. In nucleotides, the CDR3 is TGTGCCAGCAGTTCCCCCCGACTAGCGGGAGCGATCCCCTACGAGCAGTACTTC.

This clonotype was picked up many times. The rearrangement uses TRBV27 and TRBJ1-2, with 7 bases lining up with TRBD1. J lost 4 bases, V lost 5 bases, and 10 bases had no gene match. Germline-derived CDR1 and CDR2 are MNHEY and SMNVEV (reference sequence). The length of the CDR3 is 15 residues. CDR3 loop: CASSQPGTATYGYTF. The DNA for the CDR3 is TGTGCCAGCAGTCAACCCGGGACAGCTACCTATGGCTACACCTTC.

With respect to this clonotype: This may be a read error, as it is one base from a much larger clone. The CDR3 protein is CASSYSGTKTRYF. In nucleotides, the CDR3 is TGTGCCAGCAGTTATTCCGGGACCAAGACCCGGTACTTC. The chain combines TRBV6-6 with TRBJ2-5; D may be TRBD1 or TRBD2 (5 bases each). This CDR3 spans 13 amino acids. Germline CDR1 MNHNY, CDR2 SVGAGI (reference sequence).

The table lists this clonotype with many counts. The chain joins TRBV7-9 to TRBJ2-1, with TRBD2 matching over 10 bases. CDR1 is SEHNR, CDR2 FQNEAQ, per germline (reference sequence). V lost 1 base and J lost 7; bases outside the gene matches: 7. This CDR3 is 16 amino acids long. CDR3: CASSLGRSSGSNEQFF. CDR3 bases: TGTGCCAGCAGCTTAGGACGATCTAGCGGGAGTAATGAGCAGTTCTTC.

This clonotype was detected ten times or more. The chain uses TRBV20-1 and TRBJ2-3; D is perhaps TRBD1 or TRBD2 (6 bases each). The CDR3 spans 18 residues. The ends were cut back, 6 bases at V and 0 bases at J, with 25 bases in the middle. CDR1 and CDR2 from the germline V gene are DFQATT and SNEGSKA (reference sequence). CDR3 DNA: TGCAGTGCGGCCGGATGGGGGGCTACTTTGAGGAGCACAGATACGCAGTATTTT. Amino acid sequence: CSAAGWGATLRSTDTQYF.

The sample holds a few counts of this clonotype. This chain connects TRBV5-1 to TRBJ2-7; tentatively, D is TRBD2 (7 bases). The V gene lost 3 bases and the J gene lost 5 bases, with 12 bases spanning the gap. The CDR3 loop spans 13 amino acids. Per the germline V gene, CDR1 is SGHRS and CDR2 is YFSETQ. The CDR3: CASSWAGAHEQYF. Written as DNA, the CDR3 is TGCGCCAGCAGCTGGGCGGGGGCCCACGAGCAGTACTTC.

This clonotype was observed many times. This chain joins TRBV2 and TRBJ2-1; tentative D call: TRBD1 (7 bases). The CDR3 runs to 14 residues. Germline V gene sequence: CDR1 SNHLY, CDR2 FYNNEI. V was cut by 6 bases and J by 9 bases, with 18 bases left in between. This CDR3 is CASSPRRGQVEQFF. CDR3 coding DNA: TGTGCCAGCAGCCCACGGAGGGGGCAGGTTGAGCAGTTCTTC.

This clonotype appeared many times. The V gene is TRBV24-1, the J gene TRBJ1-2; D possibly corresponds to TRBD1 (6 bases). Trimming cost V 7 bases and J 8 bases, with 16 bases left between them. The germline gives CDR1 KGHDR, CDR2 SFDVKD. There are 13 residues in the CDR3. CDR3 nucleotides: TGTGCCACCAGCGAGGGGAGGGGGACCGGCTACACCTTC. This encodes CATSEGRGTGYTF.

This chain uses TRBV4-3 with TRBJ2-3; 7 bases align to TRBD2. The germline gives CDR1 LGHNA, CDR2 YSLEER. J was trimmed by 2 bases and V by 0 bases; bases with no gene match: 2. This CDR3 region has 15 residues. Written as DNA, the CDR3 is TGCGCCAGCAGCCAAGAGGGGAGGGCCACAGATACGCAGTATTTT. Amino acid sequence: CASSQEGRATDTQYF.

This clonotype showed up many times. The rearrangement joins TRBV4-1 to TRBJ2-6; unclear D gene. The length of the CDR3 is 14 residues. Trimming shortened V by 2 bases and J by 0 bases, and 2 bases separated the two germline ends. Germline V gives CDR1 MGHRA, CDR2 YSYEKL. CDR3 in amino acids: CASSQSSGANVLTF. In DNA, the CDR3 is TGCGCCAGCAGCCAAAGCTCTGGGGCCAACGTCCTGACTTTC.

In this sample, this clonotype turned up many times. V usage is TRBV29-1 and J usage is TRBJ2-4; the D gene is possibly TRBD2 (5 bases). Per germline, CDR1 SQVTM and CDR2 ANQGSEA. The CDR3 length is 12 residues. The V gene lost 3 bases and the J gene lost 11 bases, with 14 bases spanning the gap. This CDR3 reads CSVERVPTVQYF. The CDR3 DNA follows: TGCAGCGTTGAGAGGGTCCCTACGGTTCAGTACTTC.

This clonotype was seen repeatedly, ten times or more. The chain employs TRBV7-9 and TRBJ1-5; no reliable D call. CDR1 and CDR2 (germline): SEHNR, FQNEAQ (reference sequence). The CDR3 totals 16 residues. V was shortened by 1 base and J by 0 bases, with 10 bases between the two germline ends. CDR3 in DNA: TGTGCCAGCAGCTTAGTGGGTGATTATAGCAATCAGCCCCAGCATTTT. Protein: CASSLVGDYSNQPQHF.

There are many counts of this clonotype. This chain connects TRBV6-2 or TRBV6-3 to TRBJ1-5, with a weak D call TRBD1 (5 bases). Germline-derived CDR1 and CDR2 are MNHEY and SVGEGT. V was pared by 6 bases and J by 2 bases, with 14 bases between. The length of the CDR3 is 15 residues. The DNA of the CDR3 is TGTGCCAGCAGGCGCCACCGGGACCGCAATCAGCCCCAGCATTTT. Translation: CASRRHRDRNQPQHF.

V is TRBV21-1 and J is TRBJ2-7; TRBD2 reflects the table's D call only, with no check against the DNA. TRBV21-1 is listed as a pseudogene. The CDR3 sequence is 16 residues long. CDR3 protein: CASSKERREVCREQYF. The CDR3 nucleotides are TGTGCCAGCAGCAAAGAGCGCAGGGAGGTTTGTAGGGAGCAGTACTTC.

This chain connects TRBV7-9 to TRBJ2-7, with D perhaps TRBD2 (6 bases). This CDR3 has 14 amino acids. Germline V lookup: CDR1 SEHNR, CDR2 FQNEAQ (reference sequence). With 5 bases removed from V and 2 bases from J, the gap between germline ends came to 13 bases. The CDR3 region is CASSPSGEAYEQYF. For the CDR3, the DNA is TGTGCCAGCAGCCCTTCGGGGGAGGCCTACGAGCAGTACTTC.

This clonotype was seen many times. The rearrangement links TRBV29-1 to TRBJ2-7; D uncertain. The CDR3 runs 12 residues. V gave up 0 bases and J gave up 3 bases, with 6 bases separating them. Per germline, CDR1 SQVTM and CDR2 ANQGSEA. This CDR3 is CSVEEKGYEQYF. DNA for the CDR3: TGCAGCGTTGAAGAAAAGGGCTACGAGCAGTACTTC.

This clonotype was observed at least ten times. This may be a read error, as it is one base from a much larger clone. This chain connects TRBV28 to TRBJ2-2; tentatively, D is TRBD1 (6 bases). V shed 4 bases and J shed 3 bases, with 6 bases lying between them. The CDR3 extends over 13 amino acids. CDR1 and CDR2 (germline): MDHEN, SYDVKM. Here the CDR3 DNA reads TGTGCCAGCAGTTACAGGGACACCGGGGAGCTGTTTTTT. Translation gives CASSYRDTGELFF.

This clonotype appeared many times. In nucleotides, the CDR3 is TGTGCCAGCAGCAGGACCCAGCGGGGGAACACCGGGGAGCTGTTTTTT. This gives the protein CASSRTQRGNTGELFF. The chain couples TRBV21-1 to TRBJ2-2; the listed D gene, TRBD2, was not tested against the DNA. TRBV21-1 is a listed pseudogene. This CDR3 is built from 16 residues.